Below are 8 T cell receptor beta chains sequenced from a single sample in a study of T cell responses to AZD1222 COVID-19 vaccine. The assay was immunoSEQ multiplex PCR, and TCRdb's table has in-frame clones only and misses some. The repertoire holds around 150,000 clones, around nine tenths seen once, with roughly 4.7% in the top ten. The sequencing here drew on peripheral blood, taken on day 0 of AZD1222 vaccination. These receptors were collected from an adult in good health.

The chain uses TRBV6-2 or TRBV6-3 and TRBJ2-1; TRBD1 is a possible D gene (6 bases). The CDR3 runs 14 residues. The germline V gene encodes CDR1 MNHEY and CDR2 SVGEGT. V was clipped by 1 base and J by 5 bases, with 9 bases between them. The CDR3 reads CASSYLSGDNEQFF. In DNA form, the CDR3 reads TGTGCCAGCAGTTACTTGTCAGGGGACAATGAGCAGTTCTTC.

The chain couples TRBV2 to TRBJ2-5, with D tentatively TRBD2 (6 bases). Per the germline V gene, CDR1 is SNHLY and CDR2 is FYNNEI. V lost 3 bases and J lost 2, with 13 bases in between. This CDR3 has 15 amino acids. This CDR3 reads CASSEGTVRQETQYF. The DNA for the CDR3 is TGTGCCAGCAGTGAGGGGACTGTACGACAAGAGACCCAGTACTTC.

The rearrangement links TRBV9 to TRBJ2-1; D is undetermined. Trimming removed 4 bases from V and 7 bases from J, with 15 bases in between. The CDR3 length is 14 residues. Germline lookup yields CDR1 SGDLS and CDR2 YYNGEE. This CDR3 reads CASSPLRLPNEQFF. CDR3 coding DNA: TGTGCCAGCAGCCCCCTTCGACTCCCAAATGAGCAGTTCTTC.

This chain uses TRBV4-3 with TRBJ1-1, with D unclear. V lost 1 base, J lost 1 base, and 4 bases lay in between. The CDR3 extends over 13 amino acids. The germline gives CDR1 LGHNA, CDR2 YSLEER. CDR3 nucleotides: TGCGCCAGCAGCCAAGCCGGGAACACTGAAGCTTTCTTT. It specifies CASSQAGNTEAFF.

V gene TRBV6-7 combines with J gene TRBJ2-7; a weak D match, TRBD2 (6 bases). TRBV6-7 is known as an ORF, though its function is uncertain. The CDR3 covers 13 residues. V was shortened by 0 bases and J by 7 bases, with 10 bases between the two germline ends. The CDR3 DNA follows: TGTGCCAGCAGTTACTCGATTGGGAGGGAGCAGTACTTC. Translating gives CASSYSIGREQYF.

Comments on this clone: At the DNA level, this CDR3 is encoded by other sequences in the same sample as well. The chain employs TRBV19 and TRBJ1-1; no definite D call. This CDR3 is 14 amino acids long. The V end lost 2 bases, the J end lost 0 bases, and 7 bases lay between the germline ends. Germline-derived CDR1 and CDR2 are LNHDA and SQIVND (reference sequence). CDR3 sequence (DNA): TGTGCCAGTAGTATAACCGGGGTGAACACTGAAGCTTTCTTT. This encodes CASSITGVNTEAFF.

The V gene is TRBV4-3, the J gene TRBJ2-2; 12 bases fit TRBD2. CDR3 length: 16 residues. The junction had 11 bases not matched to a gene; V was cut back by 8 bases and J by 7 bases. From germline, CDR1 is LGHNA and CDR2 YSLEER. The CDR3 reads CASAPRLAGEGGELFF. The CDR3, as DNA: TGCGCCAGCGCTCCCAGACTAGCGGGAGAGGGCGGGGAGCTGTTTTTT.

The gene calls are TRBV6-4 and TRBJ1-2; D might be TRBD1 (5 bases). V shed 4 bases and J shed 2 bases, with 14 bases lying between them. The CDR3 spans 15 residues. Germline-derived CDR1 and CDR2 are MRHNA and SNTAGT. The CDR3 region has the DNA TGTGCCAGCAGTGCCATCTCCGGGGCAAACTATGGCTACACCTTC. It translates to CASSAISGANYGYTF.